Listed below are T cell receptor beta chains from one sample, sequenced in a study of STAT5B mutations in CD4+ large granular lymphocyte leukemia. TCRdb's copy holds only in-frame clones and misses some; the assay was immunoSEQ multiplex PCR. The profile shows 30,000 to 35,000 clones, 87% of them singletons. Sequenced input: CD4+ T cells from blood buffy coats. All receptors derive from a human donor in good health. The CDR3 runs from the conserved cysteine through the conserved F or W. The D gene is left open where the match is weak. Expanded clones get a size class; other rows say once, few or many, or leave the size out.

v_call: TRBV5-1; d_call: TRBD2; j_call: TRBJ2-5; clone_size: .; cdr3_aa: CASSAGLAGGPTVETQYF; cdr3_nt: TGCGCCAGCAGCGCGGGACTAGCGGGAGGGCCGACCGTTGAGACCCAGTACTTC
v_call: TRBV28; d_call: .; j_call: TRBJ1-4; clone_size: .; cdr3_aa: CASSLSRANEKLFF; cdr3_nt: TGTGCCAGCAGTTTAAGTAGGGCGAATGAAAAACTGTTTTTT
v_call: TRBV28; d_call: .; j_call: TRBJ2-7; clone_size: .; cdr3_aa: CASSTGTPALQQYF; cdr3_nt: TGTGCCAGCAGTACCGGGACACCGGCTTTGCAGCAGTACTTC
v_call: TRBV4-3; d_call: .; j_call: TRBJ2-7; clone_size: .; cdr3_aa: CASSQGLVFHEQYF; cdr3_nt: TGCGCCAGCAGCCAAGGACTAGTCTTCCACGAGCAGTACTTC
v_call: TRBV9; d_call: TRBD2; j_call: TRBJ2-2; clone_size: .; cdr3_aa: CASSGTSGSSNTGELFF; cdr3_nt: TGTGCCAGCAGTGGGACTAGCGGGAGTTCGAACACCGGGGAGCTGTTTTTT
v_call: TRBV11-2; d_call: TRBD1; j_call: TRBJ1-2; clone_size: few; cdr3_aa: CASSPGQGYGYTF; cdr3_nt: TGTGCCAGCAGCCCGGGACAGGGTTATGGCTACACCTTC
v_call: TRBV28; d_call: TRBD2; j_call: TRBJ2-4; clone_size: .; cdr3_aa: CASSPAGASGRDHIQYF; cdr3_nt: TGTGCCAGCAGCCCAGCGGGGGCTAGCGGGAGAGACCACATTCAGTACTTC
v_call: TRBV5-4; d_call: TRBD1; j_call: TRBJ2-5; clone_size: .; cdr3_aa: CASSLRQGRETQYF; cdr3_nt: TGTGCCAGCAGCTTAAGACAGGGGCGGGAGACCCAGTACTTC
v_call: TRBV15; d_call: .; j_call: TRBJ2-7; clone_size: .; cdr3_aa: CATSRVGGEQYF; cdr3_nt: TGTGCCACCAGCAGAGTGGGTGGCGAGCAGTACTTC
v_call: TRBV5-4; d_call: .; j_call: TRBJ2-5; clone_size: .; cdr3_aa: CASSIRETQYF; cdr3_nt: TGTGCCAGCAGCATTAGGGAGACCCAGTACTTC
v_call: TRBV6-5; d_call: TRBD1; j_call: TRBJ1-1; clone_size: .; cdr3_aa: CASSLTPGTANTEAFF; cdr3_nt: TGTGCCAGCAGTTTGACCCCCGGGACAGCGAACACTGAAGCTTTCTTT
v_call: TRBV28; d_call: TRBD1; j_call: TRBJ2-5; clone_size: .; cdr3_aa: CASSSAGGRETQYF; cdr3_nt: TGTGCCAGCAGTTCGGCAGGGGGCCGCGAGACCCAGTACTTC
v_call: TRBV6-5; d_call: .; j_call: TRBJ2-1; clone_size: .; cdr3_aa: CASSPGPRSYNEQFF; cdr3_nt: TGTGCCAGCAGCCCGGGACCACGCTCCTACAATGAGCAGTTCTTC
v_call: TRBV4-3; d_call: TRBD1; j_call: TRBJ1-3; clone_size: .; cdr3_aa: CASSQDGTGSSGNTIYF; cdr3_nt: TGCGCCAGCAGCCAAGATGGGACAGGGAGCTCTGGAAACACCATATATTTT
v_call: TRBV27; d_call: .; j_call: TRBJ2-7; clone_size: .; cdr3_aa: CASSFARTYEQYF; cdr3_nt: TGTGCCAGCAGTTTTGCCAGGACCTACGAGCAGTACTTC
v_call: TRBV5-4; d_call: .; j_call: TRBJ2-3; clone_size: .; cdr3_aa: CASSSERAGDTQYF; cdr3_nt: TGTGCCAGCAGTTCCGAGAGGGCCGGAGATACGCAGTATTTT
v_call: TRBV4-2; d_call: TRBD2; j_call: TRBJ2-1; clone_size: few; cdr3_aa: CASSQELAGPRGEQFF; cdr3_nt: TGTGCCAGCAGCCAAGAACTAGCGGGGCCGAGAGGTGAGCAGTTCTTC
v_call: TRBV14; d_call: TRBD2; j_call: TRBJ2-1; clone_size: .; cdr3_aa: CASSKRLAGSVNEQFF; cdr3_nt: TGTGCCAGCAGCAAGAGACTAGCGGGATCGGTAAATGAGCAGTTCTTC
v_call: TRBV7-6; d_call: .; j_call: TRBJ2-7; clone_size: .; cdr3_aa: CASSPGSYTTYEQYF; cdr3_nt: TGTGCCAGCAGCCCAGGGTCCTATACGACCTACGAGCAGTACTTC
v_call: TRBV2; d_call: .; j_call: TRBJ2-1; clone_size: .; cdr3_aa: CASSERLAESYNEQFF; cdr3_nt: TGTGCCAGCAGTGAGAGGTTAGCGGAGAGCTACAATGAGCAGTTCTTC
v_call: TRBV11-2; d_call: .; j_call: TRBJ1-3; clone_size: few; cdr3_aa: CASSLGATGNTIYF; cdr3_nt: TGTGCCAGCAGCTTAGGAGCAACTGGAAACACCATATATTTT
v_call: TRBV28; d_call: .; j_call: TRBJ1-4; clone_size: .; cdr3_aa: CASSAGTGEKLFF; cdr3_nt: TGTGCCAGCAGTGCAGGGACCGGTGAAAAACTGTTTTTT
v_call: TRBV2; d_call: TRBD2; j_call: TRBJ2-1; clone_size: once; cdr3_aa: CASSELRESNEQFF; cdr3_nt: TGTGCCAGCAGTGAATTGCGGGAGTCCAATGAGCAGTTCTTC
v_call: TRBV7-9; d_call: TRBD1; j_call: TRBJ2-3; clone_size: .; cdr3_aa: CASSPGQSTDTQYF; cdr3_nt: TGTGCCAGCAGCCCGGGACAGAGCACAGATACGCAGTATTTT
v_call: TRBV5-8; d_call: TRBD2; j_call: TRBJ2-1; clone_size: .; cdr3_aa: CASSPGLAGVNEQFF; cdr3_nt: TGTGCCAGCAGCCCGGGACTAGCGGGAGTTAATGAGCAGTTCTTC
v_call: TRBV18; d_call: .; j_call: TRBJ2-4; clone_size: .; cdr3_aa: CASSPESANIQYF; cdr3_nt: TGTGCCAGCTCACCGGAGTCTGCGAACATTCAGTACTTC
v_call: TRBV7-2; d_call: .; j_call: TRBJ1-3; clone_size: .; cdr3_aa: CASSLVGDVGNTIYF; cdr3_nt: TGTGCCAGCAGCTTAGTCGGGGATGTAGGAAACACCATATATTTT
v_call: TRBV10-3; d_call: .; j_call: TRBJ2-7; clone_size: once; cdr3_aa: CAISESTVQYF; cdr3_nt: TGTGCCATCAGTGAGTCGACAGTGCAGTACTTC